Each of the 8 T cell receptor beta chains below was sequenced from the same sample in a study of PD-L1 blockade in urothelial cancer listed by TCRdb under 2017. The method behind the library was the immunoSEQ multiplex PCR assay. Sourced from immuneACCESS, this table was stored by TCRdb with only in-frame sequences that have V and J called. A share of the clones is absent; for the studies checked, an unresolved V gene accounts for under half, and the remainder has no known explanation. The sample data list about 40,000 clones, and about 85% of these were observed just once. Jointly, the top ten make up approximately 2.4% of the sample. The label giving this sample's time point can be read as: peripheral blood 6 weeks after treatment start. The material sequenced was PBMCs, taken around atezolizumab (anti-PD-L1) treatment. Every receptor here comes from a man aged 65 to 79 with urothelial cancer.

The V gene is TRBV7-2, the J gene TRBJ2-3, with 14 bases lining up with TRBD2. The J segment lost 8 bases and the V segment lost 5 bases, leaving 9 bases of the junction unmatched. Germline V CDR1 and CDR2: SGHTA, FQGNSA. The CDR3 contains 16 residues. In nucleotides, the CDR3 is TGTGCCAGCAGCCGCTCGGGACTAGCGGGAGTGGGTACGCAGTATTTT. Translated, it gives CASSRSGLAGVGTQYF.

This chain links TRBV7-9 with TRBJ2-3; a possible D gene is TRBD2 (5 bases). This CDR3 has 15 residues. Germline V gene data show CDR1 as SEHNR and CDR2 as FQNEAQ (reference sequence). V lost 1 base, J lost 0 bases, and 8 bases lay in between. CDR3: CASSLVGLSTDTQYF. The CDR3 nucleotides are TGTGCCAGCAGCTTAGTCGGACTGAGCACAGATACGCAGTATTTT. Drawing the rest from reference TRBV7-9 and TRBJ2-3, the complete variable domain is DTGVSQNPRHKITKRGQNVTFRCDPISEHNRLYWYRQTLGQGPEFLTYFQNEAQLEKSRLLSDRFSAERPKGSFSTLEIQRTEQGDSAMYLCASSLVGLSTDTQYFGPGTRLTVL.

This clone was counted only a few times. The chain carries TRBV25-1 and TRBJ1-2, with 10 bases matching TRBD1. Germline CDR1 and CDR2: MGHDK and SYGVNS. The CDR3 contains 15 residues. Trimming cost V 6 bases and J 4 bases; bases outside gene matches: 8. The CDR3 protein is CASSPGTGAPYGYTF. The CDR3 DNA sequence: TGTGCCAGCAGCCCCGGGACAGGGGCGCCCTATGGCTACACCTTC.

Regarding this clone: The junction departs from the called germline gene at one end, perhaps through a read error. The V and J genes are TRBV4-2 and TRBJ2-7; 9 bases are a match to TRBD2. Germline lookup yields CDR1 LGHNA and CDR2 YNFKEQ. This CDR3 is 14 amino acids long. The CDR3 nucleotides are TGTGTCAGCAGCCTGCGGGAGGGCCTCGACGAGCAGTACTTC. Protein product: CVSSLREGLDEQYF.

This chain connects TRBV4-2 to TRBJ2-2; 10 nucleotides match TRBD2. The ends lost 1 base at V and 6 bases at J; junction bases unmatched: 8. The CDR3 extends over 17 amino acids. Germline V lookup: CDR1 LGHNA, CDR2 YNFKEQ. The CDR3 coding sequence is TGTGCCAGCAGCCAAGTGCTAGCGGGAGCTCGGGCCGGGGAGCTGTTTTTT. It is translated as CASSQVLAGARAGELFF.

This chain joins TRBV5-6 and TRBJ2-3, with TRBD2 identical over 7 bases. The ends lost 1 base at V and 2 bases at J; junction bases unmatched: 4. CDR1 SGHDT and CDR2 YYEEEE come from the germline V gene. The CDR3 spans 15 residues. Here the CDR3 DNA reads TGTGCCAGCAGCTTGTCCAGCGGGGCCACAGATACGCAGTATTTT. Residues: CASSLSSGATDTQYF.

The V call is TRBV19, the J call TRBJ2-7; D is undetermined. The CDR3 sequence is 15 residues long. From germline, CDR1 is LNHDA and CDR2 SQIVND (reference sequence). Trimming removed 3 bases from V and 4 bases from J, with 16 bases in between. CDR3 nucleotides: TGTGCCAGTAGTATGGGCATCGCAGCTGCTTACGAGCAGTACTTC. Translated, it gives CASSMGIAAAYEQYF. Complete variable domain (other parts from reference TRBV19 and TRBJ2-7): DGGITQSPKYLFRKEGQNVTLSCEQNLNHDAMYWYRQDPGQGLRLIYYSQIVNDFQKGDIAEGYSVSREKKESFPLTVTSAQKNPTAFYLCASSMGIAAAYEQYFGPGTRLTVT.

The rearrangement uses TRBV5-5 and TRBJ1-1; tentatively, D is TRBD1 (6 bases). Deletions cut 0 bases from V and 6 bases from J, with 15 bases between. CDR3 length: 15 residues. Germline-derived CDR1 and CDR2 are SGHKS and YYEKEE (reference sequence). The CDR3 is CASSLEGGLPSEAFF. The CDR3 DNA reads as TGTGCCAGCAGCTTGGAGGGGGGGCTCCCCTCTGAAGCTTTCTTT.